Listed below are T cell receptor beta chains from one sample, sequenced in a study of cytomegalovirus exposure and HLA in healthy donors. Clones were sequenced by immunoSEQ multiplex PCR, and TCRdb holds only the in-frame ones, with some missing. The profile shows 250,000 to 350,000 clones, roughly 90% of them singletons. Sequenced input: PBMCs. Every receptor here comes from a woman aged 18-29 years in good health and CMV-seronegative. CDR3s include the opening cysteine and the closing phenylalanine or tryptophan. The size of a clone is reported for some rows only, either as once, few or many, or as a class for expanded clones.

>once|TRBJ1-1|TRBV4-3
CASSQSGRGNTEAFF
>NA|TRBJ1-5|TRBV2
CASSGSGYNQPQHF
>NA|TRBJ2-1|TRBV4-3
CASSRAPSSGSSYNEQFF
>NA|TRBJ1-3|TRBV30
CAWSTGDGNTIYF
>NA|TRBJ2-3|TRBV7-9
CASSLGAVADTQYF
>NA|TRBJ2-1|TRBV28
CASSLGAGVDSNEQFF
>once|TRBJ2-1|TRBV5-1
CASSLATYNEQFF
>NA|TRBJ2-1|TRBV27
CASSLLPSGSYNEQFF
>NA|TRBJ2-7|TRBV27
CASSRGLAIYEQYF
>few|TRBJ1-5|TRBV7-2
CASSPPGLQPQHF
>NA|TRBJ1-2|TRBV19
CASSQTLSYGYTF
>NA|TRBJ1-5|TRBV19
CASSDSPNQPQHF
>NA|TRBJ1-2|TRBV9
CASSPPLSESDYGYTF
>NA|TRBJ2-7|TRBV9
CASSETGAREQYF
>NA|TRBJ1-5|TRBV2
CASSQQGARNQPQHF
>NA|TRBJ2-3|TRBV4-3
CASSPGLFMPPDTQYF
>NA|TRBJ2-1|TRBV4-2
CASSQDLTGGYNEQFF
>few|TRBJ2-7|TRBV7-3
CASSLYGGINYEQYF
>NA|TRBJ2-7|TRBV28
CASSPTGFPSEQYF
>once|TRBJ1-5|TRBV5-4
CASSVGTGYSNQPQHF
>NA|TRBJ1-2|TRBV5-6
CASSPIDSYYGYTF
>many|TRBJ2-5|TRBV2
CASTPLAGGSETQYF